The 15 T cell receptor beta chains presented below share a single source sample, sequenced in a study of T cells in Graves' hyperthyroidism and ophthalmopathy. It was RNA transcripts that yielded the amplified TCR beta CDR3 regions. HTBI primers were the set used in a first-round RT-PCR of the TCR CDR3. TCRdb used MiXCR to reprocess the multiplex PCR reads, holding one entry per CDR3 protein. The sample lists more than 350,000 distinct CDR3 sequences, roughly 15% occurring once. The source material was blood. The receptor set was obtained from a woman in her sixties or seventies with Graves' ophthalmopathy.

This clonotype was seen repeatedly, ten times or more. This chain links TRBV2 with TRBJ2-1; no firm D call. This CDR3 has 14 residues. With 7 bases removed from V and 4 bases from J, the gap between germline ends came to 14 bases. Germline V gene lookup returns CDR1 SNHLY and CDR2 FYNNEI. This CDR3 is CASIGSASYNEQFF. CDR3 DNA sequence: TGTGCCAGCATTGGCAGCGCCTCGTACAATGAGCAGTTCTTC.

This clonotype was picked up a small number of times. Here the CDR3 omits its conserved ending phenylalanine or tryptophan, so a read error is the likely source. The V and J genes are TRBV5-1 and TRBJ2-1; 8 bases align to TRBD2. The germline CDR1 and CDR2 sequences are SGHRS and YFSETQ. V was clipped by 0 bases and J by 3 bases; unmatched bases: 2. The CDR3 is 15 amino acids. The CDR3 DNA follows: TGCGCCAGCAGCTTGGATACTAGCGGCTACAATGAGCAGTTCCTC. Encoded protein: CASSLDTSGYNEQFL.

This clonotype was detected ten times or more. The chain recombines TRBV11-2 with TRBJ2-5; possibly TRBD2 for D (6 bases). Germline V gives CDR1 SGHAT, CDR2 FQNNGV. Trimming removed 3 bases from V and 5 bases from J, with 7 bases in between. The CDR3 loop spans 12 amino acids. The CDR3 nucleotides read TGTGCCAGCAGCTTTGGGGGGGAGACCCAGTACTTC. Translated: CASSFGGETQYF.

The rearrangement joins TRBV28 to TRBJ2-5, with 8 bases that match TRBD1. Germline V gene data show CDR1 as MDHEN and CDR2 as SYDVKM. This CDR3 spans 13 amino acids. J was trimmed by 6 bases and V by 7 bases; bases with no gene match: 7. The chain's CDR3 is CASTDQGAKTQYF. CDR3 in DNA: TGTGCCAGCACGGACCAGGGGGCGAAGACCCAGTACTTC.

This clonotype was counted many times. The rearrangement joins TRBV20-1 to TRBJ1-1, with D maybe TRBD1 (6 bases). The length of the CDR3 is 16 residues. Germline CDR1 reads DFQATT; CDR2 reads SNEGSKA (reference sequence). V was cut by 0 bases and J by 1 base, with 15 bases left in between. DNA of the CDR3: TGCAGTGCTAGAGATCCAGGGACAAGGTCGAACACTGAAGCTTTCTTT. Translation: CSARDPGTRSNTEAFF.

The chain is built from TRBV3-1 and TRBJ2-3; TRBD2 agrees at 10 bases. V gave up 10 bases and J gave up 4 bases; unmatched junction bases: 11. CDR3 length: 15 residues. Germline CDR1 LGHDT, CDR2 YNNKEL (reference sequence). CDR3 protein: CATSSGSNVADTQYF. CDR3 DNA: TGTGCCACCTCTAGCGGGAGTAATGTGGCAGATACGCAGTATTTT.

This clonotype was seen at least ten times. This chain uses TRBV11-2 with TRBJ2-7; D not resolved. Trimming removed 4 bases from V and 6 bases from J, with 10 bases in between. From germline, CDR1 is SGHAT and CDR2 FQNNGV. The CDR3 has 12 residues. Written as DNA, the CDR3 is TGTGCCAGCAGCTCGGTAGCTAGCGAGCAGTACTTC. Translated: CASSSVASEQYF.

V and J are TRBV5-6 and TRBJ2-2; 10 bases are a match to TRBD2. Per the germline V gene, CDR1 is SGHDT and CDR2 is YYEEEE. This CDR3 is built from 16 residues. V gave up 3 bases and J gave up 4 bases; unmatched junction bases: 6. This CDR3 reads CASSSTLAGGTGELFF. CDR3 DNA: TGTGCCAGCAGCTCAACATTAGCGGGAGGCACCGGGGAGCTGTTTTTT. Based on the CDR3 plus reference TRBV5-6 and TRBJ2-2, the full variable domain is DAGVTQSPTHLIKTRGQQVTLRCSPKSGHDTVSWYQQALGQGPQFIFQYYEEEERQRGNFPDRFSGHQFPNYSSELNVNALLLGDSALYLCASSSTLAGGTGELFFGEGSRLTVL.

This clonotype was counted many times. The chain uses TRBV7-9 and TRBJ2-7, with 8 bases identical to TRBD2. The CDR3 runs 15 residues. Trimming at V came to 5 bases and at J to 5 bases, leaving 11 bases not matched to a gene. The germline CDR1 and CDR2 sequences are SEHNR and FQNEAQ (reference sequence). The CDR3 nucleotides are TGTGCCAGCAGCCTCGCGAGCGGGAGCCCCCACGAGCAGTACTTC. This codes for CASSLASGSPHEQYF. The full variable domain, its missing parts supplied by reference TRBV7-9 and TRBJ2-7, is DTGVSQNPRHKITKRGQNVTFRCDPISEHNRLYWYRQTLGQGPEFLTYFQNEAQLEKSRLLSDRFSAERPKGSFSTLEIQRTEQGDSAMYLCASSLASGSPHEQYFGPGTRLTVT.

This clonotype was counted many times. The gene calls are TRBV2 and TRBJ2-5; no clear D gene. This CDR3 has 13 residues. V was shortened by 4 bases and J by 1 base, with 7 bases between the two germline ends. Germline V gives CDR1 SNHLY, CDR2 FYNNEI. This CDR3 is CASSVGFQETQYF. The CDR3 DNA is TGTGCCAGCAGTGTGGGGTTCCAAGAGACCCAGTACTTC.

This clonotype occurred many times. The rearrangement links TRBV27 to TRBJ2-7; 9 bases line up with TRBD2. The V segment lost 4 bases and the J segment 6 bases; nucleotides outside the gene matches: 4. The germline gives CDR1 MNHEY, CDR2 SMNVEV (reference sequence). There are 13 residues in the CDR3. This CDR3 is CASSSWRGGEQYF. The CDR3 DNA sequence: TGTGCCAGCAGTTCCTGGCGGGGGGGCGAGCAGTACTTC.

The V and J genes are TRBV14 and TRBJ2-1; D is uncertain. The V gene lost 1 base and the J gene lost 2 bases, with 9 bases spanning the gap. CDR1 and CDR2 from the germline V gene are SGHDN and FVKESK. The CDR3 is made up of 15 amino acids. The CDR3 loop reads CASSQVRRTYNEQFF. DNA for the CDR3: TGTGCCAGCAGCCAAGTTAGGCGGACCTACAATGAGCAGTTCTTC.

This clonotype was recorded a few times. The CDR3 region has the DNA TGTGCCAGCAGCGTAGGGGTGGGAGAGGGTCATGCAGATACGCAGTATTTT. Encoded protein: CASSVGVGEGHADTQYF. The chain joins TRBV9 to TRBJ2-3, with a tentative D call TRBD2 (5 bases). CDR3 length: 17 amino acids. CDR1 and CDR2 from the germline V gene are SGDLS and YYNGEE. Trimming took off 0 bases at V and 4 bases at J, with 18 bases between the two ends.

This clonotype has ten or more counts. J is TRBJ2-4 and V is TRBV5-8, with 7 positions matching TRBD1. J gave up 1 base and V 4 bases, and 5 bases lay outside the gene matches. The CDR3 is made up of 15 amino acids. Germline V CDR1 and CDR2: SGHTS, YDEGEE. CDR3 sequence reads: CASSRKGAAKNIQYF. For the CDR3, the DNA is TGTGCCAGCAGCCGAAAGGGGGCTGCCAAAAACATTCAGTACTTC.

In this sample, this clonotype turned up a few times. The chain is built from TRBV5-1 and TRBJ2-7; D may be TRBD1 (6 bases). The CDR3 extends over 14 amino acids. Trimming removed 0 bases from V and 3 bases from J, with 10 bases in between. Germline V gives CDR1 SGHRS, CDR2 YFSETQ. The CDR3: CASSLDQGNYEQYF. In DNA form, the CDR3 reads TGCGCCAGCAGCTTGGACCAGGGGAACTACGAGCAGTACTTC.